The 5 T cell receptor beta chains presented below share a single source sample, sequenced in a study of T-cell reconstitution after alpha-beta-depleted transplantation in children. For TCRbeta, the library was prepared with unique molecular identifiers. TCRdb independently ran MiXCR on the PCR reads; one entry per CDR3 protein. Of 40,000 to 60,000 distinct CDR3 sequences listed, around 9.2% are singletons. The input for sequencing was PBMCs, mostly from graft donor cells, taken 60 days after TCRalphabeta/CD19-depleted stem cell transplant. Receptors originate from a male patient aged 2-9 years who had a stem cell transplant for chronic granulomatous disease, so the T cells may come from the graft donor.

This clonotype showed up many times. CDR3 nucleotide sequence: TGTGCCAGCAGCCGACAGGGATCCGAGACCCAGTACTTC. This gives the protein CASSRQGSETQYF. The rearrangement links TRBV7-2 to TRBJ2-5; 7 nucleotides agree with TRBD1. J was trimmed by 5 bases and V by 5 bases; bases with no gene match: 5. The CDR3 is 13 residues long. Germline V gives CDR1 SGHTA, CDR2 FQGNSA.

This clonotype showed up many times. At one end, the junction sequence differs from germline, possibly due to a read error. As DNA, the CDR3 is TGCAGTGCTAGGGCGGGAGGGTTTATTCGCTTC. Amino acids: CSARAGGFIRF. The chain combines TRBV20-1 with TRBJ2-1, with 9 bases matching TRBD2. Germline V gives CDR1 DFQATT, CDR2 SNEGSKA (reference sequence). The CDR3 has 11 residues.

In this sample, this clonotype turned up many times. The CDR3 protein is CATSRTGGMNTEAFF. The CDR3 DNA reads TGTGCCACCAGCAGAACAGGGGGGATGAACACTGAAGCTTTCTTT. V usage is TRBV15 and J usage is TRBJ1-1; 8 bases agree with TRBD1. The CDR3 runs to 15 residues. V gave up 2 bases and J gave up 0 bases; unmatched junction bases: 2. CDR1 is LNHNV and CDR2 is YYDKDF in the germline V gene (reference sequence).

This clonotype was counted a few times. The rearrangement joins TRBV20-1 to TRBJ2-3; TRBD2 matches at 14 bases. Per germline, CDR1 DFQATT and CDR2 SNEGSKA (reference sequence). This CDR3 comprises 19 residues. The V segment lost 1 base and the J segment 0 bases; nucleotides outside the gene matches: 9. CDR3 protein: CSARGLAGGVFSSTDTQYF. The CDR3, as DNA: TGCAGTGCTAGAGGACTAGCGGGAGGGGTGTTCTCTAGCACAGATACGCAGTATTTT.

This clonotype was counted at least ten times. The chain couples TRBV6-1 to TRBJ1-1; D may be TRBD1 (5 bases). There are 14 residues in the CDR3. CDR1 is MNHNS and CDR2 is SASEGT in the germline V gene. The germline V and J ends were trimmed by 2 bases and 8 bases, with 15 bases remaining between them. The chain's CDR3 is CASSEMGGSREAFF. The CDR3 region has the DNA TGTGCCAGCAGTGAAATGGGGGGGTCTAGGGAAGCTTTCTTT.